These 24 T cell receptor beta chains came from one sample sequenced in a study of T cell responses to AZD1222 COVID-19 vaccine. Repertoires were generated with immunoSEQ multiplex PCR, while TCRdb's copy carries only in-frame clones and drops some. The sample lists 100,000 or so clones; more than 85% were seen once. The sample consisted of peripheral blood, taken on day 0 of AZD1222 vaccination. The receptor set was obtained from an adult in good health.

The rearrangement uses TRBV2 and TRBJ2-7; 9 positions match TRBD2. The CDR3 is 14 amino acids. Trimming removed 7 bases from V and 6 bases from J; junction bases left unmatched: 10. The V gene's germline CDR1 is SNHLY and CDR2 FYNNEI. The chain's CDR3 is CASTGGTSFGEQYF. The CDR3 DNA follows: TGTGCCAGCACCGGAGGGACTAGCTTTGGCGAGCAGTACTTC.

The rearrangement uses TRBV30 and TRBJ1-2; D might be TRBD1 (6 bases). Trimming took off 0 bases at V and 3 bases at J, with 11 bases between the two ends. This CDR3 is 14 amino acids long. Per germline, CDR1 GTSNPN and CDR2 SVGIG (reference sequence). The CDR3 region is CAWSVTDRYYGYTF. CDR3 sequence (DNA): TGTGCCTGGAGTGTAACCGACAGGTACTATGGCTACACCTTC.

The chain combines TRBV2 with TRBJ2-7, with no clear D. V lost 6 bases, J lost 2 bases, and 11 bases lay in between. The CDR3 extends over 13 amino acids. Germline CDR1 and CDR2: SNHLY and FYNNEI. This CDR3 reads CASRRQAAYEQYF. The CDR3 DNA sequence: TGTGCCAGCAGACGGCAGGCGGCCTACGAGCAGTACTTC. The full variable domain, rest sourced from reference TRBV2 and TRBJ2-7, is EPEVTQTPSHQVTQMGQEVILRCVPISNHLYFYWYRQILGQKVEFLVSFYNNEISEKSEIFDDQFSVERPDGSNFTLKIRSTKLEDSAMYFCASRRQAAYEQYFGPGTRLTVT.

This clone showed up just a few times. The rearrangement uses TRBV30 and TRBJ2-3; D is perhaps TRBD2 (5 bases). The germline gives CDR1 GTSNPN, CDR2 SVGIG (reference sequence). V dropped 8 bases and J dropped 3 bases, with 15 bases sitting between them. CDR3 length: 13 residues. This chain's CDR3 is CALRDPGTDTQYF. The CDR3 DNA reads as TGTGCCCTCCGAGATCCGGGGACAGATACGCAGTATTTT. The whole variable domain, remainder taken from reference TRBV30 and TRBJ2-3, is SQTIHQWPATLVQPVGSPLSLECTVEGTSNPNLYWYRQAAGRGLQLLFYSVGIGQISSEVPQNLSASRPQDRQFILSSKKLLLSDSGFYLCALRDPGTDTQYFGPGTRLTVL.

Only a few counts were recorded for this clone. This chain connects TRBV9 to TRBJ2-3, with TRBD2 matching over 8 bases. Germline V gene lookup returns CDR1 SGDLS and CDR2 YYNGEE. This CDR3 spans 16 amino acids. With V trimmed by 0 bases and J by 4 bases, 7 bases remained unmatched. The CDR3 DNA is TGTGCCAGCAGCGTAGCCCCGGGAGGGCTGGCAGATACGCAGTATTTT. This translates into CASSVAPGGLADTQYF.

The chain employs TRBV18 and TRBJ2-6, with 11 nucleotides matching TRBD1. V shed 3 bases, J shed 0 bases, and the junction held 1 base outside the gene matches. CDR3 length equals 17 residues. Germline V gene sequence: CDR1 KGHSH, CDR2 LQKENI. CDR3 coding DNA: TGTGCCAGCTCACCCGGGACAGGGGGCTCTGGGGCCAACGTCCTGACTTTC. Translation: CASSPGTGGSGANVLTF.

DNA for the CDR3: TGTGCCAGCAGCTTAGAAAGGGGTACCTACGAGCAGTACTTC. Protein: CASSLERGTYEQYF. The rearrangement joins TRBV7-2 to TRBJ2-7; D is perhaps TRBD1 (5 bases). V was cut by 1 base and J by 2 bases, with 9 bases left in between. The germline V gene has CDR1 SGHTA and CDR2 FQGNSA. This CDR3 is 14 amino acids long. Full variable domain (outside the CDR3, taken from reference TRBV7-2 and TRBJ2-7): GAGVSQSPSNKVTEKGKDVELRCDPISGHTALYWYRQSLGQGLEFLIYFQGNSAPDKSGLPSDRFSAERTGGSVSTLTIQRTQQEDSAVYLCASSLERGTYEQYFGPGTRLTVT.

The chain joins TRBV7-9 to TRBJ2-7; perhaps TRBD2 as D (5 bases). V was trimmed by 4 bases and J by 7 bases, leaving 14 bases between them. Germline V gives CDR1 SEHNR, CDR2 FQNEAQ (reference sequence). This CDR3 region has 13 residues. The CDR3 region has the DNA TGTGCCAGCAGCTATGGGAGCCCTTGGGAGCAGTACTTC. It codes for CASSYGSPWEQYF.

The rearrangement uses TRBV2 and TRBJ1-4, with 9 bases matching TRBD1. Trimming cost V 4 bases and J 5 bases; bases outside gene matches: 5. Looked up from germline, CDR1 is SNHLY and CDR2 is FYNNEI. CDR3 length equals 15 residues. Here the CDR3 DNA reads TGTGCCAGCAGTGGAACCGGGACAGGGAATGAAAAACTGTTTTTT. It codes for CASSGTGTGNEKLFF.

V gene TRBV4-2 combines with J gene TRBJ1-1; TRBD1 matches 7 bases. The germline gives CDR1 LGHNA, CDR2 YNFKEQ. This CDR3 is built from 17 residues. Losses at the gene ends were 0 bases for V and 0 bases for J; bases not matched to a gene: 7. The CDR3 nucleotides are TGTGCCAGCAGCCAAGATCGGGCAGGGGGATTGAACACTGAAGCTTTCTTT. Its translation is CASSQDRAGGLNTEAFF.

J is TRBJ1-2 and V is TRBV6-5, with 7 positions matching TRBD1. Germline CDR1 reads MNHEY; CDR2 reads SVGAGI. V lost 6 bases, J lost 0 bases, and 4 bases stayed unmatched. This CDR3 spans 14 amino acids. CDR3 DNA: TGTGCCAGCAGGCCCGGGACAGCTAACTATGGCTACACCTTC. Amino acid sequence: CASRPGTANYGYTF.

This CDR3 reads CASSLGLASDEQFF. In DNA, the CDR3 is TGTGCCAGCAGCTTAGGACTAGCATCCGATGAGCAGTTCTTC. The genes are TRBV7-3 and TRBJ2-1, with 8 bases that match TRBD2. Germline V lookup: CDR1 SGHTA, CDR2 FQGTGA. The trim removed 2 bases at V and 8 bases at J, leaving 5 bases unmatched. There are 14 residues in the CDR3.

The chain recombines TRBV27 with TRBJ1-6, with D unresolved. Trimming removed 5 bases at V and 5 bases at J, with 13 bases between. The CDR3 runs 15 residues. The germline V gene has CDR1 MNHEY and CDR2 SMNVEV (reference sequence). CDR3 region: CASSPSRVDNSPLHF. DNA for the CDR3: TGTGCCAGCAGTCCTAGTAGGGTGGATAATTCACCCCTCCACTTT.

This chain joins TRBV3-1 (or the pseudogene TRBV3-2) and TRBJ1-4; D is uncertain. Germline V lookup: CDR1 LGHDT, CDR2 YNNKEL (reference sequence). CDR3 size: 12 residues. With 3 bases removed from V and 6 bases from J, the gap between germline ends came to 5 bases. The CDR3 region has the DNA TGTGCCAGCAGCCATTCGGATGAAAAACTGTTTTTT. Its protein is CASSHSDEKLFF.

V gene TRBV2 combines with J gene TRBJ1-2; D gene ambiguous. V shed 2 bases and J shed 3 bases, with 10 bases lying between them. The V gene's germline CDR1 is SNHLY and CDR2 FYNNEI. The CDR3 spans 14 residues. CDR3 residues: CASSENAGYYGYTF. The CDR3 nucleotides are TGTGCCAGCAGTGAAAACGCCGGATACTATGGCTACACCTTC.

The V and J genes are TRBV9 and TRBJ1-2, with D maybe TRBD1 (5 bases). This CDR3 has 12 residues. Trimming removed 5 bases at V and 5 bases at J, with 10 bases between. Germline V gene sequence: CDR1 SGDLS, CDR2 YYNGEE. The CDR3 DNA sequence: TGTGCCAGCAGGGGGGAGTCGTATGGCTACACCTTC. This encodes CASRGESYGYTF. Full variable domain (rest looked up from reference TRBV9 and TRBJ1-2): DSGVTQTPKHLITATGQRVTLRCSPRSGDLSVYWYQQSLDQGLQFLIQYYNGEERAKGNILERFSAQQFPDLHSELNLSSLELGDSALYFCASRGESYGYTFGSGTRLTVV.

J is TRBJ1-6 and V is TRBV28; D might be TRBD1 (5 bases). Trimming stripped 7 bases from V and 6 bases from J, with 16 bases between. This CDR3 spans 15 amino acids. The germline gives CDR1 MDHEN, CDR2 SYDVKM. The CDR3 protein is CASIRGQHANSPLHF. The CDR3 nucleotides are TGTGCCAGCATTAGGGGCCAGCACGCTAATTCACCCCTCCACTTT.

V and J are TRBV9 and TRBJ2-1; TRBD1 might be the D (6 bases). Per germline, CDR1 SGDLS and CDR2 YYNGEE. Deletions cut 4 bases from V and 8 bases from J, with 13 bases between. This CDR3 spans 13 amino acids. CDR3 amino acids: CASSPRTAHEQFF. CDR3 DNA sequence: TGTGCCAGCAGCCCCCGGACAGCCCATGAGCAGTTCTTC.

The rearrangement links TRBV6-5 to TRBJ2-3; a weak D match, TRBD1 (7 bases). The germline gives CDR1 MNHEY, CDR2 SVGAGI. V shed 10 bases and J shed 6 bases, with 23 bases lying between them. The CDR3 extends over 15 amino acids. CDR3 in amino acids: CATVRQQGGGDTQYF. Here the CDR3 DNA reads TGTGCCACCGTGCGCCAGCAGGGGGGAGGTGATACGCAGTATTTT.

The rearrangement uses TRBV7-2 and TRBJ2-7; tentative D call: TRBD2 (5 bases). Trimming removed 5 bases at V and 7 bases at J, with 12 bases between. The length of the CDR3 is 12 residues. Per germline, CDR1 SGHTA and CDR2 FQGNSA. The CDR3 DNA reads TGTGCCAGCAGCCCGAACTCGGGGGAGCAGTACTTC. It codes for CASSPNSGEQYF.

V and J are TRBV19 and TRBJ1-2; 10 bases line up with TRBD1. Germline V gene lookup returns CDR1 LNHDA and CDR2 SQIVND (reference sequence). The CDR3 runs to 16 residues. V shed 3 bases, J shed 4 bases, and the junction held 8 bases outside the gene matches. The CDR3 nucleotides read TGTGCCAGTAGTATCGACGGGACAGGGGTTCGCTATGGCTACACCTTC. This codes for CASSIDGTGVRYGYTF.

V gene TRBV29-1 combines with J gene TRBJ2-1, with TRBD2 matching 7 bases. The length of the CDR3 is 14 residues. V shed 6 bases and J 6 bases; nucleotides not matched to a gene: 11. Per the germline V gene, CDR1 is SQVTM and CDR2 is ANQGSEA. For the CDR3, the DNA is TGCAGCGTGGGGGGACTACTCATAGGCAATGAGCAGTTCTTC. It is translated as CSVGGLLIGNEQFF.

This sequence joins TRBV7-2 and TRBJ2-4, with 12 bases lining up with TRBD2. Unmatched junction bases numbered 7, after V lost 4 bases and J lost 9 bases. Per the germline V gene, CDR1 is SGHTA and CDR2 is FQGNSA. The CDR3 runs 15 residues. In nucleotides, the CDR3 is TGTGCCAGCAGCTCAGACGGACTAGCGGGGACCATTCAGTACTTC. Amino acid sequence: CASSSDGLAGTIQYF.

The gene calls are TRBV9 and TRBJ1-2; D is uncertain. Trimming took off 0 bases at V and 0 bases at J, with 6 bases between the two ends. Germline-derived CDR1 and CDR2 are SGDLS and YYNGEE. The CDR3 contains 14 residues. The CDR3 reads CASSVASSNYGYTF. CDR3 coding DNA: TGTGCCAGCAGCGTAGCCAGTTCTAACTATGGCTACACCTTC.